Below, one TCR beta chain is given with its context. Using immunoSEQ multiplex PCR, the repertoire was profiled, and TCRdb retains in-frame clones only, with some absent. The profile covers 3,000 to 4,000 clones, with 69% appearing a single time and approximately 8% taken by the ten largest. The sample originates from a study of coeliac disease. Turning to the study itself: Refractory coeliac disease type I meant no gluten-free diet response for over 12 months.

Germline V gene lookup returns CDR1 WSHSY and CDR2 SAAADI. The CDR3 is 15 residues long. J gave up 1 base and V 3 bases, and 3 bases lay outside the gene matches. V is TRBV10-2 and J is TRBJ2-3; TRBD2 aligns across 8 bases. The receptor was isolated from a man younger than 45 with celiac disease. Sequencing was performed on intraepithelial lymphocytes from the gut. The DNA of the CDR3 is TGCGCCAGCAGTGATATGCGGGGGGGCACAGATACGCAGTATTTT. Protein: CASSDMRGGTDTQYF.